Listed here is a single T cell receptor beta chain. The target antigen is unknown. These data originate in a study of cytomegalovirus exposure and HLA in healthy donors. The PCR made use of 60 Vbeta and 13 Jbeta primers. Measured with immunoSEQ multiplex PCR; TCRdb has only the in-frame clones, and not every one. The data contain under 300,000 clones, around nine tenths of them singletons. General study findings and limits: As a later analysis showed, a missense DCLRE1C variant was linked to trimming of TCR beta V- and J-genes.

Germline V gene sequence: CDR1 SGHAT, CDR2 FQNNGV. J lost 7 bases, V lost 5 bases, and 8 bases had no gene match. This CDR3 contains 15 residues. Sequencing was carried out using PBMCs. The TCR comes from a girl aged 2 to 9 in good health and CMV-seronegative. The chain couples TRBV11-2 to TRBJ2-7; 13 bases are a match to TRBD2. The CDR3 DNA follows: TGTGCCAGCAGCCCACTAGCGGGGGGGCCAGGGGAGCAGTACTTC. Translation gives CASSPLAGGPGEQYF.